This entry lists 23 T cell receptor beta chains sequenced from one sample in a study of blood T cell repertoires in COVID-19. Sequencing was performed with immunoSEQ multiplex PCR; in TCRdb, only in-frame clones are kept and a portion is missing. Altogether 80,000 to 100,000 clones are present, 65% to 90% being singletons, with the ten largest covering around 9.9%. The specimen was peripheral blood. Receptors were obtained from a man in his 70s with active or convalescent COVID-19.

The chain recombines TRBV27 with TRBJ1-1; no clear D. CDR1 and CDR2 (germline): MNHEY, SMNVEV (reference sequence). Trimming stripped 6 bases from V and 4 bases from J, with 15 bases between. The CDR3 runs to 14 residues. The CDR3 nucleotides are TGTGCCAGCAGCTTCGGTCACGGTGGCACTGAAGCTTTCTTT. Its translation is CASSFGHGGTEAFF.

The gene calls are TRBV30 and TRBJ1-2; D uncertain. Germline values: CDR1 GTSNPN, CDR2 SVGIG (reference sequence). The CDR3 totals 12 residues. The germline V and J ends were trimmed by 0 bases and 5 bases, with 7 bases remaining between them. In DNA form, the CDR3 reads TGTGCCTGGAGTGTACGGTATTATGGCTACACCTTC. It codes for CAWSVRYYGYTF.

This clone was seen more than once but under ten times. The chain recombines TRBV6-2 or TRBV6-3 with TRBJ1-2; D is possibly TRBD1 (6 bases). V was shortened by 4 bases and J by 4 bases, with 13 bases between the two germline ends. This CDR3 is 14 amino acids long. Germline CDR1 and CDR2: MNHEY and SVGEGT. The CDR3 nucleotides read TGTGCCAGCAGTTCGGACCCCAGGGGCTATGGCTACACCTTC. Translation: CASSSDPRGYGYTF.

This chain connects TRBV5-6 to TRBJ1-4; 12 bases fit TRBD1. Germline V gene lookup returns CDR1 SGHDT and CDR2 YYEEEE. The CDR3 totals 17 residues. J lost 7 bases, V lost 0 bases, and 7 bases had no gene match. This CDR3 reads CASSLVGQGAQAEKLFF. The DNA for the CDR3 is TGTGCCAGCAGCTTGGTGGGACAGGGGGCGCAGGCTGAAAAACTGTTTTTT.

V gene TRBV7-9 combines with J gene TRBJ2-7; the D gene is possibly TRBD2 (6 bases). The CDR3 has 15 amino acids. Germline CDR1 reads SEHNR; CDR2 reads FQNEAQ (reference sequence). Trimming removed 3 bases at V and 0 bases at J, with 12 bases between. The CDR3 sequence is CASSFGDGSSYEQYF. CDR3 nucleotides: TGTGCCAGCAGCTTCGGAGACGGGAGCTCCTACGAGCAGTACTTC. Full variable domain (remainder filled in from reference TRBV7-9 and TRBJ2-7): DTGVSQNPRHKITKRGQNVTFRCDPISEHNRLYWYRQTLGQGPEFLTYFQNEAQLEKSRLLSDRFSAERPKGSFSTLEIQRTEQGDSAMYLCASSFGDGSSYEQYFGPGTRLTVT.

The V call is TRBV11-3, the J call TRBJ1-1; weak D call: TRBD1 (6 bases). Germline V gene lookup returns CDR1 SGHNT and CDR2 YENEEA. The CDR3 consists of 17 residues. The germline V and J ends were trimmed by 2 bases and 2 bases, with 18 bases remaining between them. CDR3 loop: CASSLRELTGDNTEAFF. CDR3 nucleotides: TGTGCCAGCAGCTTACGGGAATTGACAGGAGATAACACTGAAGCTTTCTTT.

The chain is built from TRBV6-4 and TRBJ2-7; a weak D match, TRBD1 (5 bases). This CDR3 is 13 amino acids long. Per germline, CDR1 MRHNA and CDR2 SNTAGT. V was clipped by 2 bases and J by 5 bases, with 10 bases between them. The CDR3 is CASSDDRNHEQYF. Here the CDR3 DNA reads TGTGCCAGCAGTGACGACAGAAACCACGAGCAGTACTTC.

V gene TRBV6-5 combines with J gene TRBJ2-7; 8 bases align to TRBD1. This CDR3 comprises 15 residues. CDR1 and CDR2 from the germline V gene are MNHEY and SVGAGI. The ends lost 7 bases at V and 4 bases at J; junction bases unmatched: 12. CDR3 DNA: TGTGCCAGCAAGAGATCGGGACAGGATATGTACGAGCAGTACTTC. It codes for CASKRSGQDMYEQYF.

The rearrangement links TRBV6-6 to TRBJ2-5; D is ambiguous. Trimming left V 11 bases short and J 3 bases short, with 13 bases between. Germline lookup yields CDR1 MNHNY and CDR2 SVGAGI (reference sequence). This CDR3 spans 12 amino acids. The CDR3 reads CASSRVEETQYF. The CDR3 DNA follows: TGTGCCTCCAGCCGGGTGGAAGAGACCCAGTACTTC.

This chain uses TRBV2 with TRBJ1-2; maybe TRBD1 (5 bases). CDR1 SNHLY and CDR2 FYNNEI come from the germline V gene. Trimming took 4 bases from V and 4 from J, leaving 7 bases between them. The CDR3 totals 12 residues. In DNA form, the CDR3 reads TGTGCCAGCAGTGGGGGGGGCTATGGCTACACCTTC. Its translation is CASSGGGYGYTF. The full variable domain, in which reference TRBV2 and TRBJ1-2 provide the parts outside the CDR3, is EPEVTQTPSHQVTQMGQEVILRCVPISNHLYFYWYRQILGQKVEFLVSFYNNEISEKSEIFDDQFSVERPDGSNFTLKIRSTKLEDSAMYFCASSGGGYGYTFGSGTRLTVV.

The V call is TRBV29-1, the J call TRBJ2-7; 7 bases are shared with TRBD1. V dropped 6 bases and J dropped 5; count of bases not matched to a gene: 7. This CDR3 is 12 amino acids long. CDR1 is SQVTM and CDR2 is ANQGSEA in the germline V gene. DNA of the CDR3: TGCAGCGTCGCTACAGGGGTGAACGAGCAGTACTTC. It translates to CSVATGVNEQYF.

The chain combines TRBV2 with TRBJ2-1; D perhaps matches TRBD2 (7 bases). The CDR3 spans 13 residues. V shed 6 bases and J shed 8 bases, with 14 bases lying between them. Per the germline V gene, CDR1 is SNHLY and CDR2 is FYNNEI. The CDR3 bases are TGTGCCAGCAGACTCCGGGGGGCCTATGAGCAGTTCTTC. Its translation is CASRLRGAYEQFF.

This clone was counted between two and nine times. The rearrangement joins TRBV4-2 to TRBJ2-7, with 7 bases fitting TRBD1. V trimming: 1 base; J trimming: 0 bases; junction bases outside the gene matches: 3. Germline-derived CDR1 and CDR2 are LGHNA and YNFKEQ. This CDR3 spans 15 amino acids. The CDR3 sequence: CASSQVRDSSYEQYF. The CDR3 region has the DNA TGTGCCAGCAGCCAAGTTCGGGACAGCTCCTACGAGCAGTACTTC.

The chain employs TRBV11-2 and TRBJ2-3; 9 bases align to TRBD2. The CDR3 is 16 amino acids. The V gene's germline CDR1 is SGHAT and CDR2 FQNNGV. J lost 4 bases, V lost 3 bases, and 8 bases had no gene match. The CDR3 nucleotides read TGTGCCAGCAGCTTGTTTTGGCGGGGGGGTTCAGATACGCAGTATTTT. Its translation: CASSLFWRGGSDTQYF.

CDR3 amino acids: CASSQPLIAGGPIRIRETQYF. CDR3 nucleotides: TGTGCCAGCAGCCAACCCCTCATAGCGGGGGGCCCCATTAGGATAAGGGAGACCCAGTACTTC. The V gene is TRBV3-1 (or the pseudogene TRBV3-2), the J gene TRBJ2-5; 10 nucleotides line up with TRBD2. The CDR3 sequence is 21 residues long. V gave up 2 bases and J gave up 5 bases; unmatched junction bases: 23. Germline CDR1 is LGHDT and CDR2 is YNNKEL (reference sequence).

V and J are TRBV7-2 and TRBJ2-5; D may be TRBD2 (6 bases). Trimming took off 3 bases at V and 4 bases at J, with 12 bases between the two ends. CDR3 size: 14 residues. Germline CDR1 reads SGHTA; CDR2 reads FQGNSA. Written as DNA, the CDR3 is TGTGCCAGCAGCTTCGGAGGGGTGACAGAGACCCAGTACTTC. This translates into CASSFGGVTETQYF.

The chain couples TRBV5-1 to TRBJ2-3; D is possibly TRBD1 (6 bases). The CDR3 is 16 amino acids. Germline V gene sequence: CDR1 SGHRS, CDR2 YFSETQ. Between the trimmed V and J ends, which lost 0 bases and 1 base, there was a span of 12 bases. As DNA, the CDR3 is TGCGCCAGCAGCTTGGAGGCAGGGGTCGGCACAGATACGCAGTATTTT. Translating it yields CASSLEAGVGTDTQYF.

The J gene is TRBJ2-6, the V gene TRBV5-1, with D perhaps matching TRBD1 (5 bases). The CDR3 consists of 13 residues. Per the germline V gene, CDR1 is SGHRS and CDR2 is YFSETQ. V lost 2 bases to trimming and J lost 8 bases, with 8 bases between them. The CDR3 nucleotides read TGCGCCAGCAGCTTTCAGGGCACCAACGTCCTGACTTTC. Protein: CASSFQGTNVLTF.

The J gene is TRBJ2-3, the V gene TRBV24-1, with 10 bases fitting TRBD2. The CDR3 extends over 15 amino acids. V was clipped by 4 bases and J by 6 bases; unmatched bases: 6. Germline CDR1 and CDR2: KGHDR and SFDVKD. The CDR3 spells CATSETRAGGDTQYF. The CDR3 coding sequence is TGTGCCACCAGTGAGACCCGAGCGGGGGGGGATACGCAGTATTTT.

The chain links TRBV5-6 to TRBJ1-2; TRBD1 matches at 7 bases. With 0 bases clipped from V and 2 bases from J, the junction kept 10 bases outside the gene matches. This CDR3 is 17 amino acids long. Germline assignment: CDR1 SGHDT and CDR2 YYEEEE. CDR3 bases: TGTGCCAGCAGCTTGGGAGGGGGCAACCCGGCGAACTATGGCTACACCTTC. It yields the protein CASSLGGGNPANYGYTF. The full variable domain, completed using reference TRBV5-6 and TRBJ1-2, is DAGVTQSPTHLIKTRGQQVTLRCSPKSGHDTVSWYQQALGQGPQFIFQYYEEEERQRGNFPDRFSGHQFPNYSSELNVNALLLGDSALYLCASSLGGGNPANYGYTFGSGTRLTVV.

The chain employs TRBV27 and TRBJ2-6; a possible D gene is TRBD1 (5 bases). V dropped 4 bases and J dropped 0 bases, with 10 bases sitting between them. Germline V gene lookup returns CDR1 MNHEY and CDR2 SMNVEV (reference sequence). The CDR3 sequence is 16 residues long. The CDR3 DNA follows: TGTGCCAGCAGTTCCTCAGGGCGCTCTGGGGCCAACGTCCTGACTTTC. It is translated as CASSSSGRSGANVLTF.

This clone came up many times. V gene TRBV29-1 combines with J gene TRBJ2-5, with a weak D call TRBD2 (5 bases). The CDR3 spans 14 residues. Germline values: CDR1 SQVTM, CDR2 ANQGSEA. Trimming took 3 bases from V and 3 from J, leaving 14 bases between them. In DNA, the CDR3 is TGCAGCGTTGATTTCCCACTAGGAGAAGAGACCCAGTACTTC. This codes for CSVDFPLGEETQYF. Based on the CDR3 plus reference TRBV29-1 and TRBJ2-5, the full variable domain is SAVISQKPSRDICQRGTSLTIQCQVDSQVTMMFWYRQQPGQSLTLIATANQGSEATYESGFVIDKFPISRPNLTFSTLTVSNMSPEDSSIYLCSVDFPLGEETQYFGPGTRLLVL.

The gene calls are TRBV28 and TRBJ2-5; TRBD1 agrees at 7 bases. The CDR3 runs 14 residues. Unmatched junction bases numbered 4, after V lost 4 bases and J lost 2 bases. Germline V gives CDR1 MDHEN, CDR2 SYDVKM. CDR3 bases: TGTGCCAGCAGTTCGGGACAGATACAAGAGACCCAGTACTTC. The encoded protein is CASSSGQIQETQYF.